These 14 T cell receptor beta chains were all obtained from the same sample, sequenced in a study of early T cells in non-severe SARS-CoV-2 infection. TCRdb re-derived calls from the 5' RACE reads in MiXCR, one entry per CDR3 protein. Among about 70,000 distinct CDR3 sequences listed, roughly 4.8% were seen once. Sample: whole blood, taken at baseline. Source of these receptors: an adult who was a healthcare worker with PCR-confirmed SARS-CoV-2 infection or an uninfected control (not recorded which). The donor label of this sample is uncertain.

There are many counts of this clonotype. The rearrangement links TRBV6-6 to TRBJ2-7; 7 positions match TRBD1. Losses at the gene ends were 7 bases for V and 3 bases for J; bases not matched to a gene: 6. Germline V gene data show CDR1 as MNHNY and CDR2 as SVGAGI (reference sequence). This CDR3 is 13 amino acids long. The CDR3 bases are TGTGCCAGCACTCCTGGGACAGTCTACGAGCAGTACTTC. Protein sequence: CASTPGTVYEQYF.

There are many counts of this clonotype. CDR3 loop: CASSYSLTSDPMRNEQFF. The CDR3 DNA reads as TGTGCCAGCAGTTACTCCCTCACTAGCGACCCAATGAGGAATGAGCAGTTCTTC. This rearrangement joins TRBV6-6 to TRBJ2-1, with 7 bases aligning to TRBD2. There are 18 residues in the CDR3. Trimming cost V 0 bases and J 7 bases; bases outside gene matches: 15. Germline V CDR1 and CDR2: MNHNY, SVGAGI (reference sequence).

V is TRBV7-9 and J is TRBJ2-5; no definite D call. The germline CDR1 and CDR2 sequences are SEHNR and FQNEAQ (reference sequence). V was trimmed by 5 bases and J by 1 base, leaving 17 bases between them. The CDR3 totals 16 residues. The DNA for the CDR3 is TGTGCCAGCAGCCCCCCGGCGGTACCCCTCCAAGAGACCCAGTACTTC. It translates to CASSPPAVPLQETQYF.

This clonotype was seen more than once but under ten times. The rearrangement joins TRBV18 to TRBJ1-2; D remains unclear. Per the germline V gene, CDR1 is KGHSH and CDR2 is LQKENI. The V and J ends lost 0 bases and 5 bases respectively, with 13 bases between them. This CDR3 has 15 residues. The DNA of the CDR3 is TGTGCCAGCTCACCACCGGATCTGGGTGCATATGGCTACACCTTC. This translates into CASSPPDLGAYGYTF.

This clonotype was picked up many times. This chain links TRBV6-2 or TRBV6-3 with TRBJ2-7, with 9 bases lining up with TRBD1. This CDR3 is built from 15 residues. V shed 7 bases, J shed 6 bases, and the junction held 13 bases outside the gene matches. Germline V lookup: CDR1 MNHEY, CDR2 SVGEGT. In nucleotides, the CDR3 is TGTGCCAGCACCATGGGGGGGACAGGGAGCCTCGAGCAGTACTTC. Its protein product is CASTMGGTGSLEQYF.

At least ten counts were recorded for this clonotype. The V gene is TRBV18, the J gene TRBJ1-2; 8 bases align to TRBD1. The ends lost 3 bases at V and 2 bases at J; junction bases unmatched: 2. CDR3 length equals 14 residues. Germline CDR1 KGHSH, CDR2 LQKENI. The CDR3 region has the DNA TGTGCCAGCTCACCGGGACAGGCAAACTATGGCTACACCTTC. Protein product: CASSPGQANYGYTF.

There are many counts of this clonotype. The chain recombines TRBV5-6 with TRBJ2-2; D is uncertain. Germline CDR1 is SGHDT and CDR2 is YYEEEE. This CDR3 contains 16 residues. Trimming took 1 base from V and 0 from J, leaving 10 bases between them. This CDR3 reads CASSLFPTANTGELFF. CDR3 in DNA: TGTGCCAGCAGCTTGTTCCCCACCGCGAACACCGGGGAGCTGTTTTTT.

This clonotype was recorded at least ten times. The chain recombines TRBV19 with TRBJ2-6; 7 positions agree with TRBD1. Losses at the gene ends were 8 bases for V and 0 bases for J; bases not matched to a gene: 4. This CDR3 contains 15 residues. CDR1 and CDR2 (germline): LNHDA, SQIVND (reference sequence). DNA of the CDR3: TGTGCCAGTTGGACAGGAGACTCTGGGGCCAACGTCCTGACTTTC. This sequence encodes CASWTGDSGANVLTF.

Ten or more counts support this clonotype. The chain links TRBV6-5 to TRBJ2-7; D tentatively fits TRBD1 or TRBD2 (5 bases each). The ends were cut back, 4 bases at V and 0 bases at J, with 16 bases in the middle. CDR1 is MNHEY, CDR2 SVGAGI, per germline. CDR3 length: 16 amino acids. The CDR3 bases are TGTGCCAGCAGTTTGGACGGGACGCCAAGCTCCTACGAGCAGTACTTC. As protein: CASSLDGTPSSYEQYF.

This clonotype has a handful of counts. The chain couples TRBV12-3 or TRBV12-4 to TRBJ1-1, with D hard to call. Trimming shortened V by 6 bases and J by 0 bases, and 14 bases separated the two germline ends. The CDR3 is 15 residues long. The CDR3 is CASRQSSTVNTEAFF. The DNA of the CDR3 is TGTGCCAGCAGACAATCTTCGACGGTGAACACTGAAGCTTTCTTT.

CDR3 amino acids: CASSASVGRNSPLHF. CDR3 nucleotide sequence: TGTGCCAGCAGCGCCTCCGTGGGCCGTAATTCACCCCTCCACTTT. This sequence joins TRBV9 and TRBJ1-6; D unresolved. Deletions cut 3 bases from V and 6 bases from J, with 13 bases between. CDR1 SGDLS and CDR2 YYNGEE come from the germline V gene. The CDR3 spans 15 residues.

This chain connects TRBV28 to TRBJ1-2; unclear D gene. Per germline, CDR1 MDHEN and CDR2 SYDVKM. The CDR3 contains 13 residues. With 6 bases removed from V and 2 bases from J, the gap between germline ends came to 10 bases. CDR3 bases: TGTGCCAGCAGCCCCCCAAAGAACTATGGCTACACCTTC. Its translation is CASSPPKNYGYTF.

The chain couples TRBV9 to TRBJ2-5, with D tentatively TRBD1 (5 bases). This CDR3 comprises 15 residues. The V and J ends lost 1 base and 5 bases respectively, with 15 bases between them. From germline, CDR1 is SGDLS and CDR2 YYNGEE. The CDR3 region is CASSVPQGGLETQYF. The CDR3 coding sequence is TGTGCCAGCAGCGTACCGCAGGGCGGCTTGGAGACCCAGTACTTC.

There are many counts of this clonotype. J is TRBJ1-1 and V is TRBV7-2; D call uncertain. This CDR3 spans 15 amino acids. Trimming took 4 bases from V and 3 from J, leaving 15 bases between them. CDR1 is SGHTA and CDR2 is FQGNSA in the germline V gene. The chain's CDR3 is CASSWPGRGHTEAFF. CDR3 DNA sequence: TGTGCCAGCAGCTGGCCGGGTAGAGGGCACACTGAAGCTTTCTTT.